This entry describes one TCR beta chain. The data were taken from a study of long-term antiretroviral therapy in people with HIV. At the survey level, the v3.0 immunoSEQ assay was run. Profiling relied on immunoSEQ multiplex PCR, and the TCRdb table lists in-frame clones only, not all of them. There are under 12,000 clones in the sample; around 84% occur only once, and around 20% lies in the top ten. Participants who had HIV were, without exception, treated in the United States. The sequencing used unsorted PBMCs, collected around 7.2 years after starting antiretroviral therapy. The receptor was derived from a man aged 50 to 60 with HIV.

The CDR3 spells CASSTGQGTDTQYF. The CDR3 nucleotides read TGTGCCAGCAGCACAGGGCAAGGGACAGATACGCAGTATTTT. This chain links TRBV7-8 with TRBJ2-3; the D gene is possibly TRBD1 (6 bases). CDR3 length equals 14 residues. Germline lookup yields CDR1 SGHVS and CDR2 FQNEAQ. Trimming pared 5 bases from V and 3 bases from J, leaving 12 bases between. Filled out from reference TRBV7-8 and TRBJ2-3, the complete variable domain reads GAGVSQSPRYKVAKRGQDVALRCDPISGHVSLFWYQQALGQGPEFLTYFQNEAQLDKSGLPSDRFFAERPEGSVSTLKIQRTQQEDSAVYLCASSTGQGTDTQYFGPGTRLTVL.